This TCR beta chain comes out of a study of blood T cell repertoires in COVID-19. In the study overall: Italy, Spain and the United States were the sources of the convalescent and acute COVID-19 samples. T cells, B-cell-depleted T cells, or PBMCs provided the cDNA or gDNA that served as material.

Enrollment of patients from Seattle took place during active infection, with longitudinal follow-up. Germline lookup yields CDR1 MNHEY and CDR2 SVGEGT. V was trimmed by 4 bases and J by 5 bases, leaving 15 bases between them. The length of the CDR3 is 14 residues. Per the authors' pipeline: It was from reference gene primer amplification that nucleated cell counts were estimated. Using immunoSEQ multiplex PCR, the repertoire was profiled, and TCRdb retains in-frame clones only, with some absent. The V and J calls and the clone size are those of that table, but D and trimming were determined from the DNA. Found here are roughly 290,000 clones, 80% to 85% of them singletons; the top ten hold around 16%.

This sequence originates from an older person with COVID-19, enrolled during active disease. The chain joins TRBV6-2 or TRBV6-3 to TRBJ2-7; weak D call: TRBD2 (5 bases). The sequenced material came from peripheral blood. The CDR3 region has the DNA TGTGCCAGCAGTTCCCCACTAGGGCGCCACGAGCAGTACTTC. Amino acid sequence: CASSSPLGRHEQYF.